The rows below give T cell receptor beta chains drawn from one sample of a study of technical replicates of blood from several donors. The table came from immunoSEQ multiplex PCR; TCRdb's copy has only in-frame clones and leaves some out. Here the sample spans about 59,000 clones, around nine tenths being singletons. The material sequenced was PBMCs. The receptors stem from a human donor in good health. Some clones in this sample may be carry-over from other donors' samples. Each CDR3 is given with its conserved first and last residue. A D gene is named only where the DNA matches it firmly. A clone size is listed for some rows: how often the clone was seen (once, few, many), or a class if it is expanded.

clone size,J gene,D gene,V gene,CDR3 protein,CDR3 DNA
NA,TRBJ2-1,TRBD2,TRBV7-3,CASSSGRGVEQFF,TGTGCCAGCAGCTCCGGGAGGGGGGTGGAGCAGTTCTTC
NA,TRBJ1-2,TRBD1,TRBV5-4,CASSLPHRGANYGYTF,TGTGCCAGCAGCTTGCCCCACAGGGGTGCTAACTATGGCTACACCTTC
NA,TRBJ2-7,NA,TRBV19,CASSMRGPGLSISEQYF,TGTGCCAGTAGTATGCGGGGACCGGGACTCTCTATAAGCGAGCAGTACTTC
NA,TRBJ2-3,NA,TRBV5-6,CASSLVYSNTDTQYF,TGTGCCAGCAGCTTGGTCTATTCAAACACAGATACGCAGTATTTT
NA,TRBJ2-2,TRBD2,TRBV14,CASSQMGLAGATGELFF,TGTGCCAGCAGCCAAATGGGACTAGCGGGAGCCACCGGGGAGCTGTTTTTT
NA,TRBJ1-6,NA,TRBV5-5,CASSRDRNSPLHF,TGTGCCAGCAGCCGGGATCGAAATTCACCCCTCCACTTT
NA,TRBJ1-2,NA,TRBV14,CASSQDGPSGYTF,TGTGCCAGCAGCCAAGATGGGCCGAGTGGCTACACCTTC
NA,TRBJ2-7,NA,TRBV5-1,CASRSGGLVPSYEQYF,TGCGCCAGCAGGTCGGGCGGGTTGGTTCCCTCCTACGAGCAGTACTTC
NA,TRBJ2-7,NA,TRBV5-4,CASSYVQGSYEQYF,TGTGCCAGCAGCTACGTTCAGGGCTCCTACGAGCAGTACTTC
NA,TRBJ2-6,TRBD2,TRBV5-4,CASSGGDFKRANVLTF,TGTGCCAGCAGCGGGGGGGACTTCAAAAGGGCCAACGTCCTGACTTTC
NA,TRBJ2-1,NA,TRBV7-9,CASSFNNEQFF,TGTGCCAGCAGCTTTAACAATGAGCAGTTCTTC
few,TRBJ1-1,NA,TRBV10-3,CATQTAAGGNTEAFF,TGTGCCACCCAAACGGCGGCGGGGGGGAACACTGAAGCTTTCTTT
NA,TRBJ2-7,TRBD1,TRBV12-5,CASGWGTGGQYF,TGTGCTAGTGGTTGGGGGACAGGGGGTCAGTACTTC
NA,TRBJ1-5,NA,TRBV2,CASSDLSGVQPQHF,TGTGCCAGCAGTGACCTTTCGGGGGTTCAGCCCCAGCATTTT
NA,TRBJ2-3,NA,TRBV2,CASTGGGAQDTQYF,TGTGCCAGCACCGGGGGAGGCGCCCAAGATACGCAGTATTTT
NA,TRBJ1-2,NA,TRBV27,CASSPFGWRKDNYGYTF,TGTGCCAGCAGTCCATTTGGGTGGAGGAAAGATAACTATGGCTACACCTTC
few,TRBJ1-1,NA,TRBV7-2,CASSLTSTGLKSWNTEAFF,TGTGCCAGCAGCCTGACGTCGACAGGCCTTAAATCTTGGAACACTGAAGCTTTCTTT
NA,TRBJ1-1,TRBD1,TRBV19,CASSIRQGEGGFF,TGTGCCAGTAGTATTCGACAGGGAGAAGGGGGTTTCTTT
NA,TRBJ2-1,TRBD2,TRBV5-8,CASSLEGTSGSRRNEQFF,TGTGCCAGCAGCTTGGAAGGGACTAGCGGGAGTCGACGCAATGAGCAGTTCTTC
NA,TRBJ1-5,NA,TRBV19,CASSMLGPGPQHF,TGTGCCAGTAGTATGCTGGGGCCGGGGCCCCAGCATTTT
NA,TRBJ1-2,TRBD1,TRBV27,CASSFRTGLANYGYTF,TGTGCCAGCAGTTTCCGGACAGGCTTAGCTAACTATGGCTACACCTTC
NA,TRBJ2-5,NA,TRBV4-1,CASSQVQGQGGETQYF,TGCGCCAGCAGCCAAGTGCAAGGACAGGGAGGGGAGACCCAGTACTTC
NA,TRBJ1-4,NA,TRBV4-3,CASSQDPGPEGDEKLFF,TGCGCCAGCAGCCAAGATCCCGGCCCGGAGGGAGATGAAAAACTGTTTTTT
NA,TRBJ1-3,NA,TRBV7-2,CASSFESSGNTIYF,TGTGCCAGCAGCTTCGAGAGCTCTGGAAACACCATATATTTT
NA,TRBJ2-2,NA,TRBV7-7,CASSPTRLETGELFF,TGTGCCAGCAGCCCCACACGACTCGAAACCGGGGAGCTGTTTTTT
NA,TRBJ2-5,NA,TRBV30,CAWVNSQETQYF,TGTGCCTGGGTAAACAGCCAAGAGACCCAGTACTTC
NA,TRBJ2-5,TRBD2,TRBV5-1,CASSPGLAGGQETQYF,TGCGCCAGCAGCCCCGGACTAGCGGGGGGCCAAGAGACCCAGTACTTC